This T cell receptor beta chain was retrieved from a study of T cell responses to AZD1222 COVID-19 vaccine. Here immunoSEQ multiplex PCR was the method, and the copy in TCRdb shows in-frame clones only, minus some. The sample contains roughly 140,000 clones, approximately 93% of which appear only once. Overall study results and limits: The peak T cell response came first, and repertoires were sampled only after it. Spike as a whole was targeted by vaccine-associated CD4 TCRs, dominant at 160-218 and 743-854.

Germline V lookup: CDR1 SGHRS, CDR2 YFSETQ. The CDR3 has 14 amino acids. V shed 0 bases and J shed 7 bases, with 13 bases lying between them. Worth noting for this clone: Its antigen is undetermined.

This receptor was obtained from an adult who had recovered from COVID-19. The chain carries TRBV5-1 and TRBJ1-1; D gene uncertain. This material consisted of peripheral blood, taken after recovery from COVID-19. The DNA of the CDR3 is TGCGCCAGCAGCTTGGTAGTCGTCATCCATGAAGCTTTCTTT. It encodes CASSLVVVIHEAFF.